This T cell receptor beta chain appears in the sequencing data of a study of T cell responses to AZD1222 COVID-19 vaccine. Method: immunoSEQ multiplex PCR; TCRdb's copy keeps in-frame clones and lacks some. The table lists about 150,000 clones, about 92% of them singletons. General study points: White British ancestry dominated among donors, who included more females, and clonal diversity was possibly underestimated. Increases in Spike-specific TCR breadth and depth were seen after two AZD1222 doses. Targets within unmutated variant regions were reportedly found for nearly half of spike-specific TCRs. Samples come after the peak T cell response, not at day 14.

In the case of this clone: The antigen is undetermined.

The TCR originated in an adult in good health. Sequenced here: peripheral blood, sampled on day 0 of AZD1222 vaccination.

This CDR3 reads CASSVGGSGTGELFF. The CDR3 DNA is TGTGCCAGCAGCGTAGGGGGGAGCGGCACCGGGGAGCTGTTTTTT. The rearrangement links TRBV9 to TRBJ2-2, with D perhaps given as TRBD1 or TRBD2 (5 bases each). This CDR3 region has 15 residues. V dropped 0 bases and J dropped 4 bases, with 10 bases sitting between them. Germline V gene lookup returns CDR1 SGDLS and CDR2 YYNGEE.